This T cell receptor beta chain was identified in a study of blood T cells in healthy people across ages. Overall study findings and caveats: Greater diversity and more naive CD4+ cells were seen in long-lived donors than in aged donors. With age, beta diversity per million T cells declined roughly linearly, significantly by 40.

Donation came from healthy Caucasian individuals in Russia who were aged 6 to 90. There were at least 5.5 micrograms of total RNA extracted from every sample. A sample-barcoded 5' primer and a J-beta primer mix were used in a second PCR of roughly 6 to 11 cycles. TCRdb re-analysed the 5' RACE reads in MiXCR, keeping a single row per CDR3 protein. The sample lists hundreds of thousands of distinct CDR3 sequences, around 29% occurring once. Notes on this clonotype: Its antigen remains unidentified.

This TCR was recovered from a woman in her seventies in good health. The sequenced material came from blood.

The CDR3 protein is CATSYLSSYNEQFF. The CDR3 DNA sequence: TGCGCCACCTCCTACTTGAGCTCCTACAATGAGCAGTTCTTC. The chain joins TRBV5-1 to TRBJ2-1; D call uncertain. Germline V gene sequence: CDR1 SGHRS, CDR2 YFSETQ. Trimming cost V 9 bases and J 0 bases, with 13 bases left between them. The CDR3 has 14 residues.